This T cell receptor (beta chain) was identified during a study of T-cell reconstitution after alpha-beta-depleted transplantation in children. It was with unique molecular identifiers that the TCRbeta library was prepared. Via MiXCR, TCRdb re-called the PCR reads, giving one row per CDR3 protein. The top ten clones hold about 3.9% of a sample with about 360,000 distinct CDR3 sequences, roughly 15% of them seen once. This clonotype has a handful of counts. This receptor was identified in a human donor who donated a stem cell graft to a child with Fanconi anemia. Specimen: PBMCs, collected from the stem cell graft.

Here the CDR3 reads CASSLVGPTSGDEQFF. The CDR3 region has the DNA TGCGCCAGCAGCTTGGTAGGCCCGACTAGCGGGGATGAGCAGTTCTTC. The rearrangement uses TRBV5-1 and TRBJ2-1, with 11 positions matching TRBD2. The ends lost 0 bases at V and 8 bases at J; junction bases unmatched: 7. The CDR3 extends over 16 amino acids. The germline V gene encodes CDR1 SGHRS and CDR2 YFSETQ.